These 17 T cell receptor beta chains share one sample of origin, sequenced in a study of T cells in Graves' hyperthyroidism and ophthalmopathy. Amplified TCR beta CDR3 regions came from RNA transcripts. The TCR CDR3 was amplified in a first-round RT-PCR using the HTBI primer set. TCRdb processed the multiplex PCR reads anew with MiXCR; each CDR3 protein has one entry. The table records approximately 500,000 distinct CDR3 sequences, approximately 44% of them present only once. The source material was peripheral blood or thyroid tissue (not recorded which). The receptors were gathered from a young woman with Graves' hyperthyroidism.

The rearrangement joins TRBV7-9 to TRBJ1-2; D may be TRBD1 (5 bases). This CDR3 spans 18 amino acids. V lost 3 bases and J 6 bases, leaving 26 bases between the germline ends. Per germline, CDR1 SEHNR and CDR2 FQNEAQ (reference sequence). CDR3 bases: TGTGCCAGCAGCTTGGAGTCTAGCGGGGGTTACAATGAGCATGGCTACACCTTC. Amino acid sequence: CASSLESSGGYNEHGYTF.

In its sample, this clonotype was seen many times. The chain is built from TRBV7-9 and TRBJ2-7, with D hard to call. Germline V gives CDR1 SEHNR, CDR2 FQNEAQ (reference sequence). This CDR3 spans 12 amino acids. Deletions cut 5 bases from V and 5 bases from J, with 10 bases between. The CDR3 protein is CASSTPGDEQYF. For the CDR3, the DNA is TGTGCCAGCAGCACGCCAGGTGACGAGCAGTACTTC.

This clonotype showed up just a few times. J is TRBJ1-2 and V is TRBV30; tentatively, D is TRBD1 (6 bases). This CDR3 is 15 amino acids long. The V end lost 3 bases, the J end lost 6 bases, and 20 bases lay between the germline ends. Per the germline V gene, CDR1 is GTSNPN and CDR2 is SVGIG (reference sequence). CDR3 amino acids: CAWSYNGGGANGYTF. The CDR3 DNA reads TGTGCCTGGAGCTATAACGGTGGGGGGGCAAATGGCTACACCTTC.

The CDR3: CASRKPGRGTYEQYF. CDR3 nucleotide sequence: TGTGCCAGCAGGAAACCGGGCAGGGGGACCTACGAGCAGTACTTC. The rearrangement uses TRBV7-3 and TRBJ2-7, with 7 nucleotides matching TRBD1. V lost 6 bases and J lost 2; bases outside the gene matches: 10. This CDR3 has 15 amino acids. The V gene's germline CDR1 is SGHTA and CDR2 FQGTGA.

As for this clonotype: At one end the junction does not follow the germline gene, possibly because of a read error. The CDR3 region has the DNA TGCAGTGCCGCTCACCCTAGCCTTGGGGTATACGAGCAGTACTTT. This encodes CSAAHPSLGVYEQYF. This sequence joins TRBV20-1 and TRBJ1-1; unclear D gene. The germline CDR1 and CDR2 sequences are DFQATT and SNEGSKA (reference sequence). The CDR3 sequence is 15 residues long.

The rearrangement uses TRBV5-1 and TRBJ1-1; D remains ambiguous. The length of the CDR3 is 14 residues. The V gene's germline CDR1 is SGHRS and CDR2 YFSETQ. Between the trimmed V and J ends, which lost 0 bases and 1 base, there was a span of 7 bases. In nucleotides, the CDR3 is TGCGCCAGCAGCTTGGGGAGTGAGAACACTGAAGCTTTCTTT. This sequence encodes CASSLGSENTEAFF.

A word on this clonotype: A clone one base away is much larger, so this may be a read error. This sequence joins TRBV6-5 and TRBJ2-7, with D perhaps being TRBD1 or TRBD2 (6 bases each). The CDR3 loop spans 14 amino acids. V was cut by 6 bases and J by 3 bases, with 15 bases left in between. The germline V gene encodes CDR1 MNHEY and CDR2 SVGAGI. CDR3 residues: CASSGGREVYEQYF. The CDR3 coding sequence is TGTGCCAGCAGCGGGGGCAGGGAAGTCTACGAGCAGTACTTC.

This clonotype was seen at least ten times. V usage is TRBV5-1 and J usage is TRBJ2-5; 10 positions match TRBD1. Germline CDR1 and CDR2: SGHRS and YFSETQ. The CDR3 has 16 residues. The V gene end was trimmed by 0 bases and the J gene end by 4 bases; junction bases not matched to a gene: 6. CDR3 loop: CASSLAGTGVRETQYF. In DNA, the CDR3 is TGCGCCAGCAGCTTGGCGGGGACAGGGGTTCGAGAGACCCAGTACTTC.

At least ten counts were recorded for this clonotype. This chain joins TRBV7-2 and TRBJ1-1; TRBD1 is a possible D gene (6 bases). Between the trimmed V and J ends, which lost 6 bases and 1 base, there was a span of 18 bases. Germline V gene sequence: CDR1 SGHTA, CDR2 FQGNSA. This CDR3 is 16 amino acids long. CDR3 sequence: CASRSNTGSRNTEAFF. The CDR3 DNA reads TGTGCCAGCAGATCTAACACAGGGTCGAGGAACACTGAAGCTTTCTTT.

The chain has TRBV6-5 and TRBJ1-5; the D is unclear. Trimming left V 4 bases short and J 7 bases short, with 29 bases between. The germline CDR1 and CDR2 sequences are MNHEY and SVGAGI. The CDR3 length is 19 residues. In DNA form, the CDR3 reads TGTGCCAGCAGTTCGGTCCTCGCAAAGGAGGGCCTGGGCGAGCAGCCCCAGCATTTT. Amino acids: CASSSVLAKEGLGEQPQHF.

This clonotype came up many times. The J gene is TRBJ2-7, the V gene TRBV27, with D unresolved. V was pared by 5 bases and J by 2 bases, with 16 bases between. The CDR3 is 15 amino acids. Germline V gene sequence: CDR1 MNHEY, CDR2 SMNVEV (reference sequence). CDR3 DNA sequence: TGTGCCAGCAGTGCCGGGCCGGCGTGGACCTACGAGCAGTACTTC. Its translation is CASSAGPAWTYEQYF.

In its sample, this clonotype was seen many times. This rearrangement joins TRBV29-1 to TRBJ2-2; 10 nucleotides line up with TRBD2. Germline assignment: CDR1 SQVTM and CDR2 ANQGSEA. The CDR3 covers 16 residues. Trimming took 5 bases from V and 6 from J; bases not matched to a gene: 12. CDR3 residues: CSVLAGEGGSAGELFF. CDR3 in DNA: TGCAGCGTTCTAGCGGGAGAGGGGGGTAGTGCCGGGGAGCTGTTTTTT.

This clonotype was counted at least ten times. Here the CDR3 DNA reads TGTGCCATCAGTGCCTCAGGGGCCGGGAACACTGAAGCTTTCTTT. It yields the protein CAISASGAGNTEAFF. The chain recombines TRBV10-3 with TRBJ1-1; D perhaps matches TRBD1 (6 bases). V dropped 4 bases and J dropped 1 base, with 13 bases sitting between them. This CDR3 region has 15 residues. Germline V CDR1 and CDR2: ENHRY, SYGVKD.

The chain is built from TRBV4-1 and TRBJ1-5, with D maybe TRBD1 (5 bases). This CDR3 region has 14 residues. Germline CDR1 and CDR2: MGHRA and YSYEKL. The V end was cut by 1 base, the J end by 14 bases, with 18 bases between. In DNA form, the CDR3 reads TGCGCCAGCAGCCAAGTCGGGACGGTCTCCTACGAGCATTTT. Protein: CASSQVGTVSYEHF.

This chain links TRBV24-1 with TRBJ2-1, with a weak D call TRBD1 (6 bases). V was shortened by 3 bases and J by 0 bases, with 14 bases between the two germline ends. Germline-derived CDR1 and CDR2 are KGHDR and SFDVKD. The CDR3 runs 17 residues. DNA of the CDR3: TGTGCCACCAGTGATGCTTCGGGACATAGCTCCTACAATGAGCAGTTCTTC. Its protein is CATSDASGHSSYNEQFF.

Comments on this clonotype: The conserved phenylalanine or tryptophan is not found at the CDR3 terminus, so this likely reflects a read error. The chain recombines TRBV29-1 with TRBJ2-6; the D is unclear. V was cut by 5 bases and J by 2 bases, with 4 bases left in between. Germline CDR1 reads SQVTM; CDR2 reads ANQGSEA. CDR3 length: 12 residues. CDR3: CSVSPGANVLTP. The DNA of the CDR3 is TGCAGCGTTTCGCCTGGGGCCAACGTCCTGACTCCA.

This clonotype was observed many times. The chain carries TRBV5-1 and TRBJ1-2, with D unresolved. The CDR3 loop spans 14 amino acids. Germline-derived CDR1 and CDR2 are SGHRS and YFSETQ. V lost 0 bases and J 14 bases, leaving 20 bases between the germline ends. The CDR3 coding sequence is TGCGCCAGCAGCTTGGCAGACGGGTGGAGACCTCAAACCTTC. Its translation: CASSLADGWRPQTF.